The rows below give T cell receptor beta chains drawn from one sample of a study of cytomegalovirus exposure and HLA in healthy donors. The assay was immunoSEQ multiplex PCR, and TCRdb's table has in-frame clones only and misses some. The sample lists about 99,000 clones; approximately 80% were seen once. The sequenced sample was PBMCs. The receptors here all came from a woman aged 40 to 55 in good health and CMV-seronegative. Both conserved end residues are part of each CDR3. The order of the fields is D gene, J gene, clone size, V gene, CDR3 DNA, CDR3 protein. The D gene is left open where the match is weak. Not all rows give a size; the values are once, few, many and, for expanded clones, a class.

D: -
J: TRBJ2-3
size: -
V: TRBV5-1
DNA: TGCGCCAGCAGCTTGGGGTCCCCCGGGGTCTCAGATACGCAGTATTTT
CDR3: CASSLGSPGVSDTQYF

D: TRBD1
J: TRBJ1-1
size: -
V: TRBV27
DNA: TGTGCCAGCAGTACAGGGGTTGGCACTGAAGCTTTCTTT
CDR3: CASSTGVGTEAFF

D: TRBD2
J: TRBJ2-1
size: -
V: TRBV7-8
DNA: TGTGCCAGCAGCTTAGCGCTCGGGCTAGCGGTCAATGAGCAGTTCTTC
CDR3: CASSLALGLAVNEQFF

D: -
J: TRBJ2-7
size: -
V: TRBV20-1
DNA: TGCAGTGCTAGTAGCGGTTGGGAGCAGTACTTC
CDR3: CSASSGWEQYF

D: -
J: TRBJ1-2
size: -
V: TRBV19
DNA: TGTGCCAGTAGGGTCCAGGGCAGTGGGATCGGTGGCTACACCTTC
CDR3: CASRVQGSGIGGYTF

D: -
J: TRBJ1-2
size: once
V: TRBV6-5
DNA: TGTGCCAGCAGTTCGGACAGAAGGGGAGGCTACACCTTC
CDR3: CASSSDRRGGYTF

D: TRBD1
J: TRBJ2-3
size: -
V: TRBV27
DNA: TGTGCCAGCAGTTTAGACGGGACAGGGACCTCCGATACGCAGTATTTT
CDR3: CASSLDGTGTSDTQYF

D: TRBD2
J: TRBJ2-1
size: -
V: TRBV28
DNA: TGTGCCAGCAGTTTAATTTCCGGGACTAGCTCCTACAATGAGCAGTTCTTC
CDR3: CASSLISGTSSYNEQFF

D: -
J: TRBJ1-1
size: once
V: TRBV27
DNA: TGTGCCAGCAGTTTTCGGGGCACTGAAGCTTTCTTT
CDR3: CASSFRGTEAFF

D: TRBD1
J: TRBJ2-3
size: -
V: TRBV7-8
DNA: TGTGCCAGCAGCTCCCGACAGGGGGGAACAGATACGCAGTATTTT
CDR3: CASSSRQGGTDTQYF

D: -
J: TRBJ2-2
size: -
V: TRBV6-6
DNA: TGTGCCAGCAGTTACAGGAGTTCCCCCGGGGAGCTGTTTTTT
CDR3: CASSYRSSPGELFF

D: TRBD2
J: TRBJ2-3
size: once
V: TRBV28
DNA: TGTGCCAGCAGACTAGCGGGAGGGCCGGATACGCAGTATTTT
CDR3: CASRLAGGPDTQYF

D: -
J: TRBJ1-5
size: -
V: TRBV4-2
DNA: TGTGCCAGCAGCCAAGCGGGGGATCAGCCCCAGCATTTT
CDR3: CASSQAGDQPQHF

D: TRBD2
J: TRBJ2-3
size: few
V: TRBV7-3
DNA: TGTGCCAGCAGCTTAGTGGGGGGGAGCACAGATACGCAGTATTTT
CDR3: CASSLVGGSTDTQYF

D: TRBD2
J: TRBJ2-1
size: -
V: TRBV27
DNA: TGTGCCAGCAGCTTACTAGCGGGAGGGGACAATGAGCAGTTCTTC
CDR3: CASSLLAGGDNEQFF

D: TRBD1
J: TRBJ2-3
size: -
V: TRBV19
DNA: TGTGCCAGTAGTACTGGACAGGGAAGGACAGATACGCAGTATTTT
CDR3: CASSTGQGRTDTQYF

D: -
J: TRBJ1-5
size: -
V: TRBV28
DNA: TGTGCCAGCAGGGTAGGGGGATCTAGCAATCAGCCCCAGCATTTT
CDR3: CASRVGGSSNQPQHF

D: TRBD2
J: TRBJ2-1
size: -
V: TRBV19
DNA: TGTGCCTCCAAGGACCGGGGGGGATTTTACGAGCAGTTCTTC
CDR3: CASKDRGGFYEQFF

D: -
J: TRBJ2-7
size: few
V: TRBV6-5
DNA: TGTGCCAGCAGTTACGGGGAGGAGGGCTACGAGCAGTACTTC
CDR3: CASSYGEEGYEQYF

D: -
J: TRBJ1-5
size: -
V: TRBV7-2
DNA: TGTGCCAGCAGCTTCGGGGGTAATCAGCCCCAGCATTTT
CDR3: CASSFGGNQPQHF

D: TRBD2
J: TRBJ2-3
size: -
V: TRBV27
DNA: TGTGCCAGCAGTGACCCCCTAGCGGGATTAACAGATACGCAGTATTTT
CDR3: CASSDPLAGLTDTQYF

D: -
J: TRBJ2-3
size: -
V: TRBV28
DNA: TGTGCCAGCAGTGACTGGGGGAGGGGGGGCACAGATACGCAGTATTTT
CDR3: CASSDWGRGGTDTQYF

D: -
J: TRBJ1-4
size: -
V: TRBV19
DNA: TGTGCCAGCCAGGACTCCCGAGGTGAAAAACTGTTTTTT
CDR3: CASQDSRGEKLFF

D: -
J: TRBJ2-7
size: once
V: TRBV23-1
DNA: TGCGCCAGCAGTCAATTCGACAGGTCGAGAACCTACGAGCAGTACTTC
CDR3: CASSQFDRSRTYEQYF

D: -
J: TRBJ1-3
size: -
V: TRBV7-9
DNA: TGTGCCAGCAGCTTATTGGGCGCTGGAAACACCATATATTTT
CDR3: CASSLLGAGNTIYF

D: -
J: TRBJ1-3
size: once
V: TRBV13
DNA: TGTGCCAGCAGCCAAAGAAACACCATATATTTT
CDR3: CASSQRNTIYF

D: -
J: TRBJ2-1
size: -
V: TRBV19
DNA: TGTGCCAGTAGTAGAAAGGATTACGCGGTCTCCTACAATGAGCAGTTCTTC
CDR3: CASSRKDYAVSYNEQFF